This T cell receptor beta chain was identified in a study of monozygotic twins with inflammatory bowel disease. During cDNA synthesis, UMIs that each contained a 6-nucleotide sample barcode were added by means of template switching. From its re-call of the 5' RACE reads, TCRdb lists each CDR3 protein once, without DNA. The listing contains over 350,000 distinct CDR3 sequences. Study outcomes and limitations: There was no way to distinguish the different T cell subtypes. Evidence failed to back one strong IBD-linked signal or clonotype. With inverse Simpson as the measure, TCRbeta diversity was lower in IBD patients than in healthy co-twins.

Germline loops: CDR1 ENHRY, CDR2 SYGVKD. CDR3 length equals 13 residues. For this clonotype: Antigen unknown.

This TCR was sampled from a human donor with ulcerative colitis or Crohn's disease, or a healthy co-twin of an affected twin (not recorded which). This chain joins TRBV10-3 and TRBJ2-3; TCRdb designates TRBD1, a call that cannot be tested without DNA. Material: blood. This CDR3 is CAQRDRSTDTQYF.